This TCR beta chain was sequenced for a study of blood T cell repertoires in COVID-19. The repertoire was sequenced with immunoSEQ multiplex PCR; TCRdb's copy has only in-frame clones and lacks some. The table shows roughly 220,000 clones, with roughly 89% occurring only once. Everyone who took part was roughly 18 to 89 years old, and they came from about two dozen US areas. This clone occurred a few times. The CDR3 is made up of 14 amino acids. Per germline, CDR1 SQVTM and CDR2 ANQGSEA. V lost 3 bases and J lost 2, with 11 bases in between. This chain uses TRBV29-1 with TRBJ2-1; tentatively, D is TRBD2 (5 bases). The specimen was PBMCs or T cells enriched from blood (not recorded which). The TCR originated in a woman aged 35 to 49 who had recovered from COVID-19. CDR3 DNA sequence: TGCAGCGTTGATCTGACTAACGCCTACAATGAGCAGTTCTTC. This sequence encodes CSVDLTNAYNEQFF.